This entry lists 2 T cell receptor beta chains sequenced from one sample in a study of blood T cell repertoires in COVID-19. TCRdb keeps only in-frame clones here, not all; method: immunoSEQ multiplex PCR. This sample has 90,000 or so clones, with 87% found just once. Material for sequencing was peripheral blood. The receptors stem from a woman between 55 and 75 years old with COVID-19, enrolled during active disease.

The gene calls are TRBV30 and TRBJ2-5, with a possible D match to TRBD1 (5 bases). The V end was cut by 4 bases, the J end by 5 bases, with 17 bases between. The germline gives CDR1 GTSNPN, CDR2 SVGIG (reference sequence). CDR3 length: 14 amino acids. CDR3 protein: CAWNRRTLLETQYF. For the CDR3, the DNA is TGTGCCTGGAATCGAAGGACATTGCTTGAGACCCAGTACTTC.

This chain joins TRBV5-1 and TRBJ1-2, with 7 bases aligning to TRBD1. Germline values: CDR1 SGHRS, CDR2 YFSETQ. The V gene end was trimmed by 5 bases and the J gene end by 6 bases; junction bases not matched to a gene: 7. The CDR3 has 13 amino acids. As DNA, the CDR3 is TGCGCCAGCAGGGTCGGCAGGGGGAATGGCTACACCTTC. Its protein is CASRVGRGNGYTF.